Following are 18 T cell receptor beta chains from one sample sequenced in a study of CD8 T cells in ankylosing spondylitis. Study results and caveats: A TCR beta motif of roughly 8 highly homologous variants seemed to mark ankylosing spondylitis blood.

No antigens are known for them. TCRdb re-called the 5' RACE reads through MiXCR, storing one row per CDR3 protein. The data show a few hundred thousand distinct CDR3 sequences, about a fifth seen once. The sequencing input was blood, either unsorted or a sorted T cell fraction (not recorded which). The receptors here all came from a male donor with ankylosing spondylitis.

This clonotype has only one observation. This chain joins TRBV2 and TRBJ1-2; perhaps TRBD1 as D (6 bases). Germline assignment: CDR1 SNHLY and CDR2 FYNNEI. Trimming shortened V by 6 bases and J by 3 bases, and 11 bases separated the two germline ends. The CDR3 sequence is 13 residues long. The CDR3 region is CASRRGADYGYTF. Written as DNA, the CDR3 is TGTGCCAGCAGACGGGGGGCGGACTATGGCTACACCTTC.

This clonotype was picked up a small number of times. The CDR3 loop reads CASKKRLNTGELFF. The DNA of the CDR3 is TGTGCCAGCAAAAAGCGTTTAAACACCGGGGAGCTGTTTTTT. The rearrangement joins TRBV6-1 to TRBJ2-2; D is undetermined. CDR1 and CDR2 from the germline V gene are MNHNS and SASEGT. The CDR3 has 14 residues. V was trimmed by 7 bases and J by 2 bases, leaving 11 bases between them.

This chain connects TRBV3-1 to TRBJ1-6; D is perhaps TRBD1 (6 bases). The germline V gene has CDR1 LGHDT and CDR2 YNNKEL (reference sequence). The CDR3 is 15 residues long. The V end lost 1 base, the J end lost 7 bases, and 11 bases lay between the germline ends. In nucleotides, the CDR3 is TGTGCCAGCAGCCAAGGCAACAGGGAGAATTCACCCCTCCACTTT. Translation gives CASSQGNRENSPLHF. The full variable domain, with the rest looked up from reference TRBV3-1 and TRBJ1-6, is DTAVSQTPKYLVTQMGNDKSIKCEQNLGHDTMYWYKQDSKKFLKIMFSYNNKELIINETVPNRFSPKSPDKAHLNLHINSLELGDSAVYFCASSQGNRENSPLHFGNGTRLTVT.

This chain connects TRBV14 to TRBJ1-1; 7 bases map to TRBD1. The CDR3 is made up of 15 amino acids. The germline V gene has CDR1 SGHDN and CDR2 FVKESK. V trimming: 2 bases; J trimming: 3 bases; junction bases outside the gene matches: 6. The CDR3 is CASSQKGQLDTEAFF. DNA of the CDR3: TGTGCCAGCAGCCAAAAGGGACAGTTAGACACTGAAGCTTTCTTT.

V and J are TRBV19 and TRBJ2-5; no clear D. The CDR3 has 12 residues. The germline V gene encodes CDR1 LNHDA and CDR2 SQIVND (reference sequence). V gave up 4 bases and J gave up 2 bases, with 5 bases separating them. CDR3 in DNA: TGTGCCAGTAGTAGCCAACAAGAGACCCAGTACTTC. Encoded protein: CASSSQQETQYF.

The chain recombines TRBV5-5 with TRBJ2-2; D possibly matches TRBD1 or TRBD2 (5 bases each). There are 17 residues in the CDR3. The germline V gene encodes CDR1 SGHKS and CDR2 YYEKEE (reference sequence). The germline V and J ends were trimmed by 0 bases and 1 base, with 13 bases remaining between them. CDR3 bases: TGTGCCAGCAGCTTGGCGCTGGGGACCGTGAACACCGGGGAGCTGTTTTTT. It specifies CASSLALGTVNTGELFF.

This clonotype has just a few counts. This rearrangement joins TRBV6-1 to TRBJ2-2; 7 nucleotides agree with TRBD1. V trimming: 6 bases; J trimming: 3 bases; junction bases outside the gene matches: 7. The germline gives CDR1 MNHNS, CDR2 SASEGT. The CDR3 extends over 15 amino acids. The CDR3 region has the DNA TGTGCCAGCAGCCGATCCGGGACAGACACCGGGGAGCTGTTTTTT. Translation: CASSRSGTDTGELFF.

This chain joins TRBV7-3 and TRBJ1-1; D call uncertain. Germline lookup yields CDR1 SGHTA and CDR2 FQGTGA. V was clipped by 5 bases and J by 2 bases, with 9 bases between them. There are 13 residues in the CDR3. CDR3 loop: CASSRDSNTEAFF. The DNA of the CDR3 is TGTGCCAGCAGCCGAGACTCAAACACTGAAGCTTTCTTT.

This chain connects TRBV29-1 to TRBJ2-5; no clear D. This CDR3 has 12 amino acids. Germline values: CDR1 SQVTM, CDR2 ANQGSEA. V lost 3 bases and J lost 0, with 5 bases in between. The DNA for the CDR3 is TGCAGCGTTGATCGGGACCAAGAGACCCAGTACTTC. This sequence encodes CSVDRDQETQYF.

The CDR3 bases are TGTGCCTGGGCCGAACGGGGGATTAGATCACCCCTCCACTTT. Encoded protein: CAWAERGIRSPLHF. V gene TRBV30 combines with J gene TRBJ1-6; D possibly corresponds to TRBD1 (5 bases). Trimming cost V 5 bases and J 10 bases, with 18 bases left between them. Germline lookup yields CDR1 GTSNPN and CDR2 SVGIG (reference sequence). The CDR3 sequence is 14 residues long.

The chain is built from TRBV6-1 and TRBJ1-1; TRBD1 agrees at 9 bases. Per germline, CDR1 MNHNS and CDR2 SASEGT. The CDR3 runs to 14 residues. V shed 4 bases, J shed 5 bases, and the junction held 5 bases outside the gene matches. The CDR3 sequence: CASSVMTGGTEAFF. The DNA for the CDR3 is TGTGCCAGCAGTGTCATGACAGGGGGGACTGAAGCTTTCTTT.

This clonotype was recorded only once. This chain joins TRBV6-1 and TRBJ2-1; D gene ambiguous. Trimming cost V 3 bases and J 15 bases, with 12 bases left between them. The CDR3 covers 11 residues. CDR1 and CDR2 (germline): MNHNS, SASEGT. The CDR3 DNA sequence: TGTGCCAGCAGTGAGGGTTATTTCCCGTTCTTC. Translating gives CASSEGYFPFF.

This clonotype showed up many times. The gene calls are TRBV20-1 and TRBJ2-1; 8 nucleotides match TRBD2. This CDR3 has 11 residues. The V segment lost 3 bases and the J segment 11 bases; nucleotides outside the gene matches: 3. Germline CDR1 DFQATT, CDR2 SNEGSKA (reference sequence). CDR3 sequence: CSASGTRKQFF. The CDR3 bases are TGCAGTGCTAGTGGGACTAGGAAGCAGTTCTTC.

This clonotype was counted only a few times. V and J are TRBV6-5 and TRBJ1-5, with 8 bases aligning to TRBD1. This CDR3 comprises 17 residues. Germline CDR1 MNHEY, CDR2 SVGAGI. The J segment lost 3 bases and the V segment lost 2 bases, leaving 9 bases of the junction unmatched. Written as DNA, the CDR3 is TGTGCCAGCAGTTACCCGCGGACAGGGAGCCACAATCAGCCCCAGCATTTT. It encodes CASSYPRTGSHNQPQHF.

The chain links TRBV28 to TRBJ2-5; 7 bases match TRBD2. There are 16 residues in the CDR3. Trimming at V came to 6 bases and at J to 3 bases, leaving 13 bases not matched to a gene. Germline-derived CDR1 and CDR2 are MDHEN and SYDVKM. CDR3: CASRFSVASGKETQYF. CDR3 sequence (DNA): TGTGCCAGCAGATTCTCCGTCGCTAGCGGAAAAGAGACCCAGTACTTC. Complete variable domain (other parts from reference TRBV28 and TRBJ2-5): DVKVTQSSRYLVKRTGEKVFLECVQDMDHENMFWYRQDPGLGLRLIYFSYDVKMKEKGDIPEGYSVSREKKERFSLILESASTNQTSMYLCASRFSVASGKETQYFGPGTRLLVL.

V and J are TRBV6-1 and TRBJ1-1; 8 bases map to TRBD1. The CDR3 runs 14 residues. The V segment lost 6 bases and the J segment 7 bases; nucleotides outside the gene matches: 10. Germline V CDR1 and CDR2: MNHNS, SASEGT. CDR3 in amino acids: CASRPGTGFDEAFF. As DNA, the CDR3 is TGTGCCAGCAGGCCCGGGACAGGATTTGATGAAGCTTTCTTT.

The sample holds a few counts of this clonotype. In nucleotides, the CDR3 is TGTGCCAGCAGCCAACAAAAGGGACAGGGGCGCTACGAGCAGTACTTC. Translation: CASSQQKGQGRYEQYF. The chain is built from TRBV14 and TRBJ2-7; 10 nucleotides line up with TRBD1. The V gene end was trimmed by 2 bases and the J gene end by 3 bases; junction bases not matched to a gene: 7. The CDR3 extends over 16 amino acids. Germline CDR1 reads SGHDN; CDR2 reads FVKESK.

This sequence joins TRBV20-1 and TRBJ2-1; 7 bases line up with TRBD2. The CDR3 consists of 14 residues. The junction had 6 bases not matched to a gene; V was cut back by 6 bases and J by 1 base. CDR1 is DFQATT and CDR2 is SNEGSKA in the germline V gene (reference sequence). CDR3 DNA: TGCAGTGCCGGGATCGGGAGGTCCTACAATGAGCAGTTCTTC. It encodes CSAGIGRSYNEQFF.